This T cell receptor beta chain emerged from a study of blood T cell repertoires in COVID-19. Across the study: COVID-19 samples, acute and convalescent, were from the United States, Italy and Spain. Sources were T cells, B-cell-depleted T cells, or PBMCs; the material itself was cDNA or gDNA.

Germline V CDR1 and CDR2: KGHSH, LQKENI. V shed 1 base and J shed 0 bases, with 12 bases lying between them. The CDR3 runs to 16 residues. Sequencing was performed with immunoSEQ multiplex PCR; in TCRdb, only in-frame clones are kept and a portion is missing. The table lists nearly 45,000 clones, 80% of them singletons. The receptor's source is a man aged 70 or older with acute or convalescent COVID-19. The sequenced sample was peripheral blood. This rearrangement joins TRBV18 to TRBJ1-1; D remains ambiguous. This CDR3 reads CASSPRTTDMNTEAFF. CDR3 DNA: TGTGCCAGCTCACCACGAACAACAGACATGAACACTGAAGCTTTCTTT.